This T cell receptor beta chain was profiled in a study of CD8 T cells in ankylosing spondylitis. Overall study findings and caveats: The authors found the disease-linked clones to be CD8+ and relatively rare in peripheral blood. A motif in TCR beta, a set of roughly eight highly homologous variants, appeared characteristic of ankylosing spondylitis blood.

This clonotype was seen repeatedly, ten times or more. The antigen remains unidentified. In making TCR beta libraries, quantitative 5'-RACE with molecular barcodes was used. MiXCR was run by TCRdb on the 5' RACE reads, yielding one entry per CDR3 protein. This sample has fewer than 550,000 distinct CDR3 sequences, with roughly 5.3% found just once. The clonotype comes from a male donor with ankylosing spondylitis. Source material: blood, either unsorted or a sorted T cell fraction (not recorded which).

The CDR3 protein is CASSFGTGGTEAFF. The CDR3 DNA reads as TGTGCCAGCAGTTTTGGGACGGGGGGAACTGAAGCTTTCTTT. The V and J genes are TRBV12-3 or TRBV12-4 and TRBJ1-1; tentatively, D is TRBD1 (5 bases). The CDR3 sequence is 14 residues long. Trimming stripped 3 bases from V and 5 bases from J, with 13 bases between.